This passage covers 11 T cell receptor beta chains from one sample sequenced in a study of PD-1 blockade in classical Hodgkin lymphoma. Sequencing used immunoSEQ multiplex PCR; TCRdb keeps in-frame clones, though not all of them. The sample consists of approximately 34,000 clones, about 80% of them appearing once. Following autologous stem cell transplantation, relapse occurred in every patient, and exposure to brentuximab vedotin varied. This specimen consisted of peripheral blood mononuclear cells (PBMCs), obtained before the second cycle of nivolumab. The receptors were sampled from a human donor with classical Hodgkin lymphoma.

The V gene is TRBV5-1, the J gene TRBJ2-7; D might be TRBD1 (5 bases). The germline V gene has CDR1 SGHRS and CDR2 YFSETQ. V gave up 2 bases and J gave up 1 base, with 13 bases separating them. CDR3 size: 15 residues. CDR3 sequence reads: CASSLGDSASYEQYF. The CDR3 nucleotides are TGCGCCAGCAGCTTAGGGGATTCCGCTTCCTACGAGCAGTACTTC.

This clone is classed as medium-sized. CDR3 sequence (DNA): TGTGCCAGCAGCGTCGGGACAGCCTATGGCTACACCTTC. Residues: CASSVGTAYGYTF. The rearrangement uses TRBV9 and TRBJ1-2; 7 bases fit TRBD1. CDR1 and CDR2 from the germline V gene are SGDLS and YYNGEE. The J segment lost 4 bases and the V segment lost 2 bases, leaving 2 bases of the junction unmatched. CDR3 length: 13 amino acids.

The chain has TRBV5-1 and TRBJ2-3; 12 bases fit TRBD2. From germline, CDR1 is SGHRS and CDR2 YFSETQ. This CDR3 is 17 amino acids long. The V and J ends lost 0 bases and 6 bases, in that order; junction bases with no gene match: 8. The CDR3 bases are TGCGCCAGCAGCTTGGTTTCGGCTAGCGGGGGGGCTGATACGCAGTATTTT. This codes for CASSLVSASGGADTQYF.

The CDR3 loop reads CASSPIRGQGDTDTQYF. Here the CDR3 DNA reads TGTGCCAGCAGCCCCATTCGAGGGCAGGGGGACACAGATACGCAGTATTTT. The V gene is TRBV7-2, the J gene TRBJ2-3; 7 bases align to TRBD1. CDR3 size: 17 residues. Trimming removed 5 bases from V and 2 bases from J; junction bases left unmatched: 13. Germline V lookup: CDR1 SGHTA, CDR2 FQGNSA.

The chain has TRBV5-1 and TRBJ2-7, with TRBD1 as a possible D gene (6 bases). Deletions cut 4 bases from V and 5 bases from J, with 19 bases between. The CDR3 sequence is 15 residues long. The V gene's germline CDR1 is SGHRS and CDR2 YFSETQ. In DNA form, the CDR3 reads TGCGCCAGCAGCCCCCGTGTTGAGGGGGACCACGAGCAGTACTTC. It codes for CASSPRVEGDHEQYF.

This CDR3 reads CASSLQGGFFSGANVLTF. The CDR3, as DNA: TGTGCCAGCAGTTTACAAGGGGGGTTCTTTTCTGGGGCCAACGTCCTGACTTTC. The chain uses TRBV27 and TRBJ2-6; D possibly matches TRBD1 or TRBD2 (6 bases each). Per the germline V gene, CDR1 is MNHEY and CDR2 is SMNVEV (reference sequence). The CDR3 totals 18 residues. Trimming stripped 2 bases from V and 1 base from J, with 15 bases between. The whole variable domain, remainder taken from reference TRBV27 and TRBJ2-6, is EAQVTQNPRYLITVTGKKLTVTCSQNMNHEYMSWYRQDPGLGLRQIYYSMNVEVTDKGDVPEGYKVSRKEKRNFPLILESPSPNQTSLYFCASSLQGGFFSGANVLTFGAGSRLTVL.

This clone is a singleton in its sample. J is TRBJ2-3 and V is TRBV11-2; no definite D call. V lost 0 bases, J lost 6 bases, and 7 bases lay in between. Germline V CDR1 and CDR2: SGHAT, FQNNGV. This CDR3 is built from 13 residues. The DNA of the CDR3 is TGTGCCAGCAGCTTAGAAGTGCTTGATACGCAGTATTTT. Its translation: CASSLEVLDTQYF.

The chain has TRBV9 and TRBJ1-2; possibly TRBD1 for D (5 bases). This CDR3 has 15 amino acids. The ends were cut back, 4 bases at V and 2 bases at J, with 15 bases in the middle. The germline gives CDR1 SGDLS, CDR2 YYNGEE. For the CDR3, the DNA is TGTGCCAGCAGCCAGGGAGCAGTAGGGAACTATGGCTACACCTTC. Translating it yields CASSQGAVGNYGYTF.

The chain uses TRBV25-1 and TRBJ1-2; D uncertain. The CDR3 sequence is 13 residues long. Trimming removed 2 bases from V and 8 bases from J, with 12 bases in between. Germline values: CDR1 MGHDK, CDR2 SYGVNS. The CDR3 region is CASSEEGLVGYTF. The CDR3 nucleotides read TGTGCCAGCAGTGAAGAAGGACTTGTGGGCTACACCTTC.

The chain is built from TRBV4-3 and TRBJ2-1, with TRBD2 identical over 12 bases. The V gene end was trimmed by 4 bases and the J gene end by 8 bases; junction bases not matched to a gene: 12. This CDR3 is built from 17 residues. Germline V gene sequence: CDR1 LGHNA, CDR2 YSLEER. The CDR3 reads CASSRQPLAGGEDEQFF. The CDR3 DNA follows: TGCGCCAGCAGCCGCCAACCTCTAGCGGGGGGGGAGGATGAGCAGTTCTTC.

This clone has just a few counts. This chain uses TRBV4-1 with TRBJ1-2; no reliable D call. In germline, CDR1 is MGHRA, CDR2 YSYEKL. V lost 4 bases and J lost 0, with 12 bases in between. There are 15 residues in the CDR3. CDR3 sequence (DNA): TGCGCCAGCAGCCCAAGGGCAGCTTCTAACTATGGCTACACCTTC. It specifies CASSPRAASNYGYTF.